This T cell receptor beta chain was captured in a study of shared clonotypes between healthy human individuals. Study details: Samples came from two female and a few male donors aged 18 to 49.

Whole-study findings and limits: Enrolling few donors narrowed the genetic and exposure-history diversity that was represented.

Details on this clone: Its antigen remains unknown.

Researchers divided each subset's genomic DNA evenly across several immunoSEQ plates. This table comes from immunoSEQ multiplex PCR, and its TCRdb copy is limited to in-frame clones, with some not included. The sample has around 2,000,000 clones; approximately 95% are singletons. CD45RA+ naive and CD45RA-negative memory subsets were separated from CD4+ cells. Sequenced sample: naive CD4+ T cells sorted from blood. Specified subset: CD45RA+ positively selected. The clonotype originates from a man between 18 and 35 years old in good health.

The DNA for the CDR3 is TGTGCTAGTGGTTTGGGACAGGGGGCGGCTGAAGCTTTCTTT. Translation: CASGLGQGAAEAFF. This sequence joins TRBV12-5 and TRBJ1-1, with 10 bases matching TRBD1. The CDR3 is 14 amino acids. V shed 1 base and J 6 bases; nucleotides not matched to a gene: 2. Germline V CDR1 and CDR2: LGHNT, FRNRAP.